One sample yielded the 27 T cell receptor beta chains listed below, sequenced in a study of identical twins. Each CDR3 protein is one row after TCRdb ran MiXCR on the 5' RACE reads. The sample includes about 300,000 distinct CDR3 sequences, about 12% of them seen just once. A further study also used this sample, focusing on yellow fever vaccine responses in identical twins.

Sequences were obtained from CD8+ T cells sorted from blood. The receptors derive from a woman aged 18-35 years in good health.

A few counts support this clonotype. The CDR3, as DNA: TGTGCCATCAGTGAGGGGGACCTCTATGGCTACACCTTC. This sequence encodes CAISEGDLYGYTF. V usage is TRBV10-3 and J usage is TRBJ1-2, with a possible D match to TRBD1 (5 bases). The CDR3 runs to 13 residues. Looked up from germline, CDR1 is ENHRY and CDR2 is SYGVKD. Deletions cut 2 bases from V and 4 bases from J, with 8 bases between.

This clonotype has just a few counts. The gene calls are TRBV28 and TRBJ1-1; TRBD1 might be the D (6 bases). V was trimmed by 7 bases and J by 4 bases, leaving 16 bases between them. Germline lookup yields CDR1 MDHEN and CDR2 SYDVKM. CDR3 length equals 14 residues. For the CDR3, the DNA is TGTGCCAGCATCTCTGAAGGGGGGCGCACTGAAGCTTTCTTT. It specifies CASISEGGRTEAFF.

This clonotype was detected only a few times. The chain joins TRBV5-1 to TRBJ2-6; a weak D match, TRBD1 (7 bases). The CDR3 is 15 amino acids. Trimming took 5 bases from V and 6 from J, leaving 15 bases between them. CDR1 is SGHRS and CDR2 is YFSETQ in the germline V gene. As DNA, the CDR3 is TGCGCCAGCAGGCCGGAGGGGGCCACGGCCAACGTCCTGACTTTC. The encoded protein is CASRPEGATANVLTF.

This chain uses TRBV5-1 with TRBJ1-6; the D gene is possibly TRBD1 (5 bases). V shed 4 bases and J shed 0 bases, with 11 bases lying between them. This CDR3 has 16 residues. CDR1 SGHRS and CDR2 YFSETQ come from the germline V gene. CDR3 sequence reads: CASSAWGSSYNSPLHF. In DNA form, the CDR3 reads TGCGCCAGCAGCGCATGGGGGAGCTCCTATAATTCACCCCTCCACTTT.

This clonotype was recorded only once. The genes are TRBV7-3 and TRBJ2-5; possible D gene TRBD2, 7 bases. The CDR3 runs 15 residues. Trimming removed 5 bases from V and 5 bases from J, with 18 bases in between. In germline, CDR1 is SGHTA, CDR2 FQGTGA. The CDR3 loop reads CASSGVGGAQETQYF. CDR3 sequence (DNA): TGTGCCAGCAGCGGAGTGGGGGGGGCGCAGGAGACCCAGTACTTC. Filled out from reference TRBV7-3 and TRBJ2-5, the complete variable domain reads GAGVSQTPSNKVTEKGKYVELRCDPISGHTALYWYRQSLGQGPEFLIYFQGTGAADDSGLPNDRFFAVRPEGSVSTLKIQRTERGDSAVYLCASSGVGGAQETQYFGPGTRLLVL.

Only a few counts were recorded for this clonotype. This chain connects TRBV20-1 to TRBJ2-7, with TRBD1 matching over 9 bases. Germline CDR1 reads DFQATT; CDR2 reads SNEGSKA (reference sequence). This CDR3 is 14 amino acids long. With 6 bases clipped from V and 3 bases from J, the junction kept 9 bases outside the gene matches. The CDR3 coding sequence is TGCAGTGCCGAGTCCGGGACAGGGCACTACGAGCAGTACGTC. Protein sequence: CSAESGTGHYEQYV.

This clonotype was counted between two and nine times. The chain is built from TRBV20-1 and TRBJ2-7; 10 bases are a match to TRBD2. Trimming cost V 4 bases and J 7 bases; bases outside gene matches: 13. This CDR3 region has 15 residues. Germline loops: CDR1 DFQATT, CDR2 SNEGSKA (reference sequence). CDR3 bases: TGCAGTGCTAACAATCCGGGACTAGCGTACGGAGAGCAGTACTTC. Translated: CSANNPGLAYGEQYF.

There are a few counts of this clonotype. The genes are TRBV7-9 and TRBJ2-1; D ambiguous. V dropped 4 bases and J dropped 6 bases, with 19 bases sitting between them. Germline CDR1 is SEHNR and CDR2 is FQNEAQ (reference sequence). The CDR3 totals 16 residues. CDR3 DNA: TGTGCCAGCAGCTCCCCCGGATCAAAGACAAGCAATGAGCAGTTCTTC. This translates into CASSSPGSKTSNEQFF.

This clonotype was seen a few times. The chain combines TRBV7-9 with TRBJ2-2; D gene unclear. Germline loops: CDR1 SEHNR, CDR2 FQNEAQ (reference sequence). The V end was cut by 1 base, the J end by 5 bases, with 8 bases between. CDR3 length: 14 residues. DNA of the CDR3: TGTGCCAGCAGCTTAGAATACCCAACCGGGGAGCTGTTTTTT. Protein product: CASSLEYPTGELFF.

This clonotype has a handful of counts. The V call is TRBV6-1, the J call TRBJ2-7; D is ambiguous. V dropped 1 base and J dropped 1 base, with 11 bases sitting between them. The CDR3 length is 15 residues. In germline, CDR1 is MNHNS, CDR2 SASEGT. In DNA form, the CDR3 reads TGTGCCAGCAGTGAAGAATGGAAGTGGTCCTACGAGCAGTACGTC. Translating it yields CASSEEWKWSYEQYV.

This sequence joins TRBV11-2 and TRBJ1-4, with D tentatively TRBD1 (5 bases). V was trimmed by 5 bases and J by 5 bases, leaving 15 bases between them. There are 15 residues in the CDR3. The germline V gene encodes CDR1 SGHAT and CDR2 FQNNGV. The CDR3 here is CASSQLTGGNEKLFF. As DNA, the CDR3 is TGTGCCAGCAGCCAGTTAACCGGGGGAAATGAAAAACTGTTTTTT.

V usage is TRBV11-2 and J usage is TRBJ2-5, with D possibly TRBD2 on 6 matching bases. Per the germline V gene, CDR1 is SGHAT and CDR2 is FQNNGV. Deletions cut 0 bases from V and 5 bases from J, with 22 bases between. This CDR3 comprises 18 residues. CDR3 region: CASSLEINGPSAFETQYF. Here the CDR3 DNA reads TGTGCCAGCAGCTTAGAGATTAATGGTCCTAGCGCTTTTGAGACCCAGTACTTC.

Remarks on this clonotype: A much larger clone lies one base from this, so it may be a read error. The rearrangement uses TRBV24-1 and TRBJ2-7, with 8 nucleotides matching TRBD2. The CDR3 runs 14 residues. Unmatched junction bases numbered 9, after V lost 6 bases and J lost 6 bases. Germline V lookup: CDR1 KGHDR, CDR2 SFDVKD. The CDR3 here is CATSPGGPFCEQYF. The CDR3 nucleotides are TGTGCCACCAGTCCGGGAGGGCCATTCTGCGAGCAGTACTTC.

This clonotype occurred a few times. The rearrangement links TRBV7-6 to TRBJ2-6; tentatively, D is TRBD1 (6 bases). V lost 1 base and J 0 bases, leaving 22 bases between the germline ends. In germline, CDR1 is SGHVS, CDR2 FNYEAQ. CDR3 length equals 21 residues. CDR3 sequence (DNA): TGTGCCAGCAGCTTAGTTTTAGGGCAGGGGAATGAAATCTCTGGGGCCAACGTCCTGACTTTC. Protein sequence: CASSLVLGQGNEISGANVLTF.

Notes on this clonotype: The junction departs from the called germline gene at one end, perhaps through a read error. The chain employs TRBV6-2 or TRBV6-3 and TRBJ2-5; 10 bases fit TRBD1. The length of the CDR3 is 14 residues. Germline CDR1 is MNHEY and CDR2 is SVGEGT. CDR3 in DNA: TGTGCCAGCGGTTATGGGACAGGGGACGAGACCCAGTACTTC. Translation: CASGYGTGDETQYF.

The V call is TRBV3-1, the J call TRBJ1-4; 7 bases fit TRBD1. V gave up 1 base and J gave up 8 bases; unmatched junction bases: 7. The CDR3 extends over 15 amino acids. Germline assignment: CDR1 LGHDT and CDR2 YNNKEL (reference sequence). DNA for the CDR3: TGTGCCAGCAGCCAAGTACAGGGGAAGGAGGAAAAACTGTTTTTT. This gives the protein CASSQVQGKEEKLFF.

This clonotype was picked up a small number of times. The genes are TRBV4-1 and TRBJ2-7; a weak D match, TRBD1 (6 bases). The germline V gene has CDR1 MGHRA and CDR2 YSYEKL. V gave up 1 base and J gave up 7 bases, with 11 bases separating them. This CDR3 is built from 13 residues. The DNA for the CDR3 is TGCGCCAGCAGCCAAGCCCGACAGGCAGAGCAGTACTTC. Residues: CASSQARQAEQYF.

CDR3 amino acids: CASSVLAVASYEQYF. The CDR3 bases are TGTGCCAGCAGCGTACTAGCGGTGGCATCCTACGAGCAGTACTTC. The gene calls are TRBV7-9 and TRBJ2-7; 8 bases are a match to TRBD2. CDR3 length: 15 residues. V shed 5 bases and J 1 base; nucleotides not matched to a gene: 7. CDR1 is SEHNR, CDR2 FQNEAQ, per germline (reference sequence). The full variable domain, its missing parts supplied by reference TRBV7-9 and TRBJ2-7, is DTGVSQNPRHKITKRGQNVTFRCDPISEHNRLYWYRQTLGQGPEFLTYFQNEAQLEKSRLLSDRFSAERPKGSFSTLEIQRTEQGDSAMYLCASSVLAVASYEQYFGPGTRLTVT.

The chain carries TRBV15 and TRBJ2-1, with TRBD2 matching 13 bases. CDR1 and CDR2 (germline): LNHNV, YYDKDF (reference sequence). The CDR3 is 13 amino acids. The V gene end was trimmed by 9 bases and the J gene end by 7 bases; junction bases not matched to a gene: 3. The CDR3 region is CATGTSGINEQFF. The CDR3 nucleotides read TGTGCCACGGGGACTAGCGGGATAAATGAGCAGTTCTTC.

Only a few counts were recorded for this clonotype. The chain carries TRBV12-3 or TRBV12-4 and TRBJ1-4; weak D call: TRBD1 (5 bases). Trimming left V 6 bases short and J 4 bases short, with 12 bases between. There are 14 residues in the CDR3. CDR3 sequence (DNA): TGTGCCAGCAGCCCAAGGGGACGTAATGAAAAACTGTTTTTT. This translates into CASSPRGRNEKLFF.

This clonotype showed up just a few times. V gene TRBV10-3 combines with J gene TRBJ1-4, with 10 positions matching TRBD1. This CDR3 comprises 15 residues. Germline values: CDR1 ENHRY, CDR2 SYGVKD. Trimming took 3 bases from V and 7 from J; bases not matched to a gene: 5. The CDR3 coding sequence is TGTGCCATCAGTGAAGGGACAGGGGACGTTGAAAAACTGTTTTTT. It codes for CAISEGTGDVEKLFF.

V is TRBV6-4 and J is TRBJ2-7, with TRBD2 identical over 9 bases. The CDR3 covers 16 residues. The ends lost 0 bases at V and 5 bases at J; junction bases unmatched: 8. Germline lookup yields CDR1 MRHNA and CDR2 SNTAGT. The CDR3 loop reads CASSDSGSGSPDEQYF. CDR3 sequence (DNA): TGTGCCAGCAGTGACTCGGGTAGCGGGAGCCCGGACGAGCAGTACTTC.

The chain links TRBV6-1 to TRBJ1-5; D may be TRBD1 (6 bases). CDR3 size: 16 residues. Germline CDR1 reads MNHNS; CDR2 reads SASEGT. V was cut by 1 base and J by 2 bases, with 12 bases left in between. CDR3 amino acids: CASSEEAGAGNQPQHF. CDR3 bases: TGTGCCAGCAGTGAAGAGGCAGGGGCTGGCAATCAGCCCCAGCATTTT.

In this sample, this clonotype turned up a few times. This CDR3 reads CASSLWRGNTIYF. Here the CDR3 DNA reads TGTGCCAGCAGTTTATGGAGGGGGAACACCATATATTTT. The rearrangement joins TRBV27 to TRBJ1-3; weak D call: TRBD1 (6 bases). Per germline, CDR1 MNHEY and CDR2 SMNVEV (reference sequence). V lost 1 base and J 7 bases, leaving 8 bases between the germline ends. CDR3 length: 13 amino acids.

A few counts support this clonotype. The CDR3 bases are TGCAGTGCTAGAGAAGGGGAGCAGTACGTC. Translated, it gives CSAREGEQYV. The rearrangement uses TRBV20-1 and TRBJ2-7; D is ambiguous. The V gene's germline CDR1 is DFQATT and CDR2 SNEGSKA (reference sequence). Trimming removed 0 bases from V and 7 bases from J, with 4 bases in between. The CDR3 is 10 amino acids.

This clonotype has just a few counts. V and J are TRBV12-3 or TRBV12-4 and TRBJ2-1, with a weak D call TRBD2 (6 bases). The CDR3 length is 13 residues. The V and J ends lost 4 bases and 8 bases respectively, with 12 bases between them. The CDR3 nucleotides are TGTGCCAGCAGTTCGACTAGATTCGATGAGCAGTTCTTC. This gives the protein CASSSTRFDEQFF.

This clonotype is a singleton in its sample. V gene TRBV20-1 combines with J gene TRBJ2-7, with 8 bases lining up with TRBD1. Germline assignment: CDR1 DFQATT and CDR2 SNEGSKA (reference sequence). The CDR3 is 12 residues long. Trimming removed 3 bases from V and 3 bases from J; junction bases left unmatched: 1. The DNA for the CDR3 is TGCAGTGCTAGTGACAGGGGCTACGAGCAGTACGTC. It specifies CSASDRGYEQYV.